The clone carrying this T cell receptor (beta chain) was counted at least ten times. The antigen remains undetermined. The time point here: patch test 1, 2 weeks after DPC sensitization. Treatment noted: therapeutic diphenylcyclopropenone sensitization with weekly scalp DPC. Per the authors' pipeline: With a range of about 23,224 to 750,000, the median per sample was about 87,000 TCRs. TCRdb processed the RACE reads anew with MiXCR; each CDR3 protein has one entry. These V and J calls are TCRdb output, not the study's own analysis. The table has roughly 200,000 distinct CDR3 sequences, approximately 20% seen once. These data originate in a study of human T cells and chemical hapten exposure. Study overall: DPC at 2% was the sensitizing agent, placed on 2 cm by 2 cm of upper inner arm skin. All patients underwent weekly scalp dosing with diphenylcyclopropenone for the full approximately 23-week study. The study, taken as a whole, reports: Versus controls, expanded TCRs had significantly more large CDR3 similarity clusters.

J lost 0 bases, V lost 3 bases, and 8 bases had no gene match. The length of the CDR3 is 16 residues. Germline CDR1 reads MNHEY; CDR2 reads SMNVEV (reference sequence). The clonotype originates from a woman in her fifties or sixties with alopecia areata. Some clones in this sample may be carry-over from other donors' samples. The chain couples TRBV27 to TRBJ2-7; 7 nucleotides line up with TRBD1. The sample in question was whole blood, obtained in connection with sensitization to the hapten diphenylcyclopropenone (DPC). The CDR3 DNA is TGTGCCAGCAGTTTTTCACAGGGGACGAGCTCCTACGAGCAGTACTTC. Protein sequence: CASSFSQGTSSYEQYF.